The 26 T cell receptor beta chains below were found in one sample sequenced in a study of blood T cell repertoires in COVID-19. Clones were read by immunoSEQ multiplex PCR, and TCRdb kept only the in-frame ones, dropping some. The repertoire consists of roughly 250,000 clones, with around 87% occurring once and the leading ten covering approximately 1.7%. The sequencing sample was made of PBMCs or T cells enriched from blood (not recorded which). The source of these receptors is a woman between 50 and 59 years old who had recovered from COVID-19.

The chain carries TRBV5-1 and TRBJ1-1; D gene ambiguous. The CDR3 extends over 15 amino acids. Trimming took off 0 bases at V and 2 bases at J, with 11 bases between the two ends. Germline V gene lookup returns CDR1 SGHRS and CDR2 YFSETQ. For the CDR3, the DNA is TGCGCCAGCAGCTTGGTTCCCAGCGGAAACACTGAAGCTTTCTTT. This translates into CASSLVPSGNTEAFF.

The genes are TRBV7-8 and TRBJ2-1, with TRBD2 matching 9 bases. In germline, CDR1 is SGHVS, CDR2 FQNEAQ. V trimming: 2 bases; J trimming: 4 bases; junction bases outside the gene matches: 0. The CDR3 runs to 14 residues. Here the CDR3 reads CASSLLAGYNEQFF. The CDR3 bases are TGTGCCAGCAGCTTACTAGCGGGATACAATGAGCAGTTCTTC.

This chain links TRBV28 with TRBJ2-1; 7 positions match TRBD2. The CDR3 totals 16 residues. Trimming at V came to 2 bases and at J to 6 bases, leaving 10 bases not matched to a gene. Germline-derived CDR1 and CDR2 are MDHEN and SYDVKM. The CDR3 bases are TGTGCCAGCAGTTTACGGCAAGCGGGGCCCCTCAATGAGCAGTTCTTC. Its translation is CASSLRQAGPLNEQFF.

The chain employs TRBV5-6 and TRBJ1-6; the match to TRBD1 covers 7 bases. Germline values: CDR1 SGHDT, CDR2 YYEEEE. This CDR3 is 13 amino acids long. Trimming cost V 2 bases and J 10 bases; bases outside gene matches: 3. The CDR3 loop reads CASSFRGSSPLHF. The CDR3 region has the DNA TGTGCCAGCAGCTTCAGGGGGAGCTCACCCCTCCACTTT.

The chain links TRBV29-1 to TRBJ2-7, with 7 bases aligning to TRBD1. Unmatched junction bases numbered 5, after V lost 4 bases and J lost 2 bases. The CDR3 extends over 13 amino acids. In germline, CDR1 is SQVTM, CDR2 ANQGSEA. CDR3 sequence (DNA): TGCAGCGTTGTTCGGGACAGCCCCTACGAGCAGTACTTC. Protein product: CSVVRDSPYEQYF.

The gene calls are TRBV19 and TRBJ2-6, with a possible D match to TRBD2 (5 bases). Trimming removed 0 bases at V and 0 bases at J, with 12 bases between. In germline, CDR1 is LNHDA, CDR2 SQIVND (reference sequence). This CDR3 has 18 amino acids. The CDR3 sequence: CASSIDTPGSSGANVLTF. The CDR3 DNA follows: TGTGCCAGTAGTATAGATACTCCGGGGAGCTCTGGGGCCAACGTCCTGACTTTC. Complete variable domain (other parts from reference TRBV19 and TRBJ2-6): DGGITQSPKYLFRKEGQNVTLSCEQNLNHDAMYWYRQDPGQGLRLIYYSQIVNDFQKGDIAEGYSVSREKKESFPLTVTSAQKNPTAFYLCASSIDTPGSSGANVLTFGAGSRLTVL.

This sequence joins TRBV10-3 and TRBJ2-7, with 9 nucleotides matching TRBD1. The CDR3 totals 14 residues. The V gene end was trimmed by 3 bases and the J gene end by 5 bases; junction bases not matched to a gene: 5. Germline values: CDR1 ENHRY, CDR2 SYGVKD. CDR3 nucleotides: TGTGCCATCAGTGATGGGACAGGGTTCGACGAGCAGTACTTC. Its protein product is CAISDGTGFDEQYF.

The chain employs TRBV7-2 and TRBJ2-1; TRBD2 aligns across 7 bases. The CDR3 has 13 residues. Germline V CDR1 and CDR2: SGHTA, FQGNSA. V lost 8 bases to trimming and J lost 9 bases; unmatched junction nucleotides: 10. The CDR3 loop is CASGGERIGEQFF. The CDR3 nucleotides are TGTGCCAGCGGGGGGGAGAGGATTGGTGAGCAGTTCTTC.

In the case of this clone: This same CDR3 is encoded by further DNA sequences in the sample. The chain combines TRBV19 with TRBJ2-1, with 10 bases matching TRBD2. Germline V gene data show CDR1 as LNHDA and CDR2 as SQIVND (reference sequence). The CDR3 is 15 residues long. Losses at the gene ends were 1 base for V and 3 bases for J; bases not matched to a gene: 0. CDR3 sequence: CASSIGTSGYNEQFF. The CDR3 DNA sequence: TGTGCCAGTAGTATAGGGACTAGCGGCTACAATGAGCAGTTCTTC. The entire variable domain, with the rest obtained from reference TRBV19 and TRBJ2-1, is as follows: DGGITQSPKYLFRKEGQNVTLSCEQNLNHDAMYWYRQDPGQGLRLIYYSQIVNDFQKGDIAEGYSVSREKKESFPLTVTSAQKNPTAFYLCASSIGTSGYNEQFFGPGTRLTVL.

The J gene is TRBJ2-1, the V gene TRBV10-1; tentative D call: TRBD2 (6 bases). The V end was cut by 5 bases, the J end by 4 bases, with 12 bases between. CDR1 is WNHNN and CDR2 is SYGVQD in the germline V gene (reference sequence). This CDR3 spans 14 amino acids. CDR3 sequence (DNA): TGCGCCAGCAGTTGGGACTCGGCTTACAATGAGCAGTTCTTC. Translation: CASSWDSAYNEQFF.

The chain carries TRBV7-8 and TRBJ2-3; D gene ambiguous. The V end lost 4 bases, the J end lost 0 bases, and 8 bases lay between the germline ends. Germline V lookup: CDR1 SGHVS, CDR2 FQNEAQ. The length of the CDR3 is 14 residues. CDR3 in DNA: TGTGCCAGCAGCTGGCAGTCTAGCACAGATACGCAGTATTTT. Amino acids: CASSWQSSTDTQYF.

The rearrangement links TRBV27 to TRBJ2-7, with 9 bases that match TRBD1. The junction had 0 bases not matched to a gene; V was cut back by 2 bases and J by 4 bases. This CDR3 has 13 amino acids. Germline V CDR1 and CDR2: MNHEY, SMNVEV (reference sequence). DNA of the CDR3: TGTGCCAGCAGTTTAGGGACAGGGTACGAGCAGTACTTC. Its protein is CASSLGTGYEQYF.

DNA for the CDR3: TGTGCCAGCAGTTCACGACAGGGCACCGCCACCGGGGAGCTGTTTTTT. Translating it yields CASSSRQGTATGELFF. This rearrangement joins TRBV6-5 to TRBJ2-2; 7 bases match TRBD1. Germline V gene lookup returns CDR1 MNHEY and CDR2 SVGAGI. The CDR3 runs to 16 residues. V lost 4 bases, J lost 4 bases, and 9 bases stayed unmatched.

The CDR3 is CASSQEQGTPPLHF. The CDR3 DNA reads TGTGCCAGCAGCCAAGAACAGGGGACTCCACCCCTCCACTTT. The V and J genes are TRBV4-2 and TRBJ1-6; 7 bases agree with TRBD1. Germline trimming cut 0 bases from V and 11 bases from J; bases unmatched to any gene: 4. This CDR3 is built from 14 residues. Germline V gene sequence: CDR1 LGHNA, CDR2 YNFKEQ.

DNA of the CDR3: TGTGCCAGCAGGGACAGGGCAACCTACGAGCAGTACTTC. Amino acid sequence: CASRDRATYEQYF. V usage is TRBV25-1 and J usage is TRBJ2-7, with 8 bases matching TRBD1. The V segment lost 6 bases and the J segment 2 bases; nucleotides outside the gene matches: 3. The CDR3 is made up of 13 amino acids. Germline V gives CDR1 MGHDK, CDR2 SYGVNS.

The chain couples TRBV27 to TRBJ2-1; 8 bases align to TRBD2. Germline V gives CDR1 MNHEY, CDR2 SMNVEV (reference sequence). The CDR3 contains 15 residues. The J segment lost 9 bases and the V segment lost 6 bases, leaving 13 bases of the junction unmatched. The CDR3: CASSSLGTSTAEQFF. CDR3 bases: TGTGCCAGCAGCTCACTTGGGACTAGTACCGCTGAGCAGTTCTTC.

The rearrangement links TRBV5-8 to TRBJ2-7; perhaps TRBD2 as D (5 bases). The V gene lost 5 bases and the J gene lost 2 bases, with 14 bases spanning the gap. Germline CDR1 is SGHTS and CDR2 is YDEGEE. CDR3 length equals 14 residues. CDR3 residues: CASRTRKGAYEQYF. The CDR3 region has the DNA TGTGCCAGCAGGACCCGAAAGGGAGCCTACGAGCAGTACTTC.

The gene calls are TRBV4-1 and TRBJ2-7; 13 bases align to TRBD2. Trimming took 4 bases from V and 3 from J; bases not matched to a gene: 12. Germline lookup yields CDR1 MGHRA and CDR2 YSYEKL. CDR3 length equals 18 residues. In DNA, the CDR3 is TGCGCCAGCAGCCCTCAGTTACTAGCGGGAGGGATTTTCTACGAGCAGTACTTC. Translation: CASSPQLLAGGIFYEQYF.

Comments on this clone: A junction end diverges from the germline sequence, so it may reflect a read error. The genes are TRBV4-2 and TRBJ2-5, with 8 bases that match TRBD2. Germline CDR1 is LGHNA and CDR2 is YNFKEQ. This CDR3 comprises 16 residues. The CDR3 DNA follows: TGTGCCAGCAGCCAGGGGGGTTCAGCGGGAGAAGAGAGCCAGTACTTC. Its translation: CASSQGGSAGEESQYF.

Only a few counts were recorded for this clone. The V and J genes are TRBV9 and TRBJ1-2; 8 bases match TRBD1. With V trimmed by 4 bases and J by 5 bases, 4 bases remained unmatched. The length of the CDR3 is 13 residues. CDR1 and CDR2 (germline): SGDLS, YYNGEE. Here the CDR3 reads CASSPRTGYGYTF. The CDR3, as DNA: TGTGCCAGCAGCCCCAGGACAGGGTATGGCTACACCTTC. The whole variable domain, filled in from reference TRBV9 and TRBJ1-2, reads DSGVTQTPKHLITATGQRVTLRCSPRSGDLSVYWYQQSLDQGLQFLIQYYNGEERAKGNILERFSAQQFPDLHSELNLSSLELGDSALYFCASSPRTGYGYTFGSGTRLTVV.

In DNA, the CDR3 is TGTGCCAGCAGAGCGGATCACGCCTACGAGCAGTACTTC. Translation gives CASRADHAYEQYF. The chain joins TRBV4-2 to TRBJ2-7; tentative D call: TRBD2 (5 bases). The CDR3 has 13 residues. Germline V gene sequence: CDR1 LGHNA, CDR2 YNFKEQ. The V end was cut by 6 bases, the J end by 2 bases, with 11 bases between.

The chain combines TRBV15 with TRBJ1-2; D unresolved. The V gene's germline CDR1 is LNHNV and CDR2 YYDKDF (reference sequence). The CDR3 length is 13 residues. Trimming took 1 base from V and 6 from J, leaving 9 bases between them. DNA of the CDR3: TGTGCCACCAGCAGAGTGCCGGGGAATGGCTACACCTTC. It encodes CATSRVPGNGYTF.

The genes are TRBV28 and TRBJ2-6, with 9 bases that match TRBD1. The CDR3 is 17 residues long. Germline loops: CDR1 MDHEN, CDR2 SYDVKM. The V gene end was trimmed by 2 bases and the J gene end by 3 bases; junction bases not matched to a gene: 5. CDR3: CASSLGQGLFGANVLTF. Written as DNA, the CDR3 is TGTGCCAGCAGTTTAGGACAGGGGCTATTTGGGGCCAACGTCCTGACTTTC.

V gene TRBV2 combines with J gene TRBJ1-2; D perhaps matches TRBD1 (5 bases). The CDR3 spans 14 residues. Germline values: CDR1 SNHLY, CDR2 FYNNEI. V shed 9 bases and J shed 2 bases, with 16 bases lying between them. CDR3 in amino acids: CASIYGAANYGYTF. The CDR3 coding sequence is TGTGCCAGTATTTATGGGGCCGCCAACTATGGCTACACCTTC.

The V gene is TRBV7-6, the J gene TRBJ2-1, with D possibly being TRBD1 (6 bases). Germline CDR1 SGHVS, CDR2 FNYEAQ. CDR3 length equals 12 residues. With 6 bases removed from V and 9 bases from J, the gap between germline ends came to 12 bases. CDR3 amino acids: CASRNRVFEQFF. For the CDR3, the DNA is TGTGCCAGCAGAAACAGGGTGTTTGAGCAGTTCTTC.

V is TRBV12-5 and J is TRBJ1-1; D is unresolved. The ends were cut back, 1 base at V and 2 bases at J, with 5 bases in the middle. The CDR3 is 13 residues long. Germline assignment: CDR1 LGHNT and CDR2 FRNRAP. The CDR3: CASGLGVNTEAFF. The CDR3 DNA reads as TGTGCTAGTGGTTTGGGCGTTAACACTGAAGCTTTCTTT. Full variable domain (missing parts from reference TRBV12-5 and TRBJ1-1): DARVTQTPRHKVTEMGQEVTMRCQPILGHNTVFWYRQTMMQGLELLAYFRNRAPLDDSGMPKDRFSAEMPDATLATLKIQPSEPRDSAVYFCASGLGVNTEAFFGQGTRLTVV.